These 20 T cell receptor beta chains were all obtained from the same sample, sequenced in a study of CD8 T cells in ankylosing spondylitis. One entry per CDR3 protein results from TCRdb running MiXCR on the 5' RACE reads. The data contain 250,000 to 350,000 distinct CDR3 sequences, roughly 20% of them singletons. The sequenced sample consisted of blood, either unsorted or a sorted T cell fraction (not recorded which). These receptor sequences come from a male donor with ankylosing spondylitis or in good health (not recorded which).

In DNA, the CDR3 is TGCAGTGCCGGACAGGAAGTCGGTTCACCCCTCCACTTT. This codes for CSAGQEVGSPLHF. The J gene is TRBJ1-6, the V gene TRBV20-1, with 7 positions matching TRBD1. V dropped 6 bases and J dropped 9; count of bases not matched to a gene: 8. This CDR3 is 13 amino acids long. Looked up from germline, CDR1 is DFQATT and CDR2 is SNEGSKA (reference sequence).

In this sample, this clonotype turned up a few times. V usage is TRBV7-9 and J usage is TRBJ2-7, with D perhaps matching TRBD2 (7 bases). Germline loops: CDR1 SEHNR, CDR2 FQNEAQ (reference sequence). The CDR3 is 14 amino acids. Trimming removed 3 bases from V and 4 bases from J, with 13 bases in between. For the CDR3, the DNA is TGTGCCAGCAGCTTGAAGGGGGAGGGTTACGAGCAGTACGTC. This gives the protein CASSLKGEGYEQYV.

This chain joins TRBV6-6 and TRBJ2-7; D remains unclear. The CDR3 covers 13 residues. V lost 0 bases and J 6 bases, leaving 9 bases between the germline ends. The V gene's germline CDR1 is MNHNY and CDR2 SVGAGI (reference sequence). This CDR3 reads CASSYSNRGEQYV. CDR3 DNA: TGTGCCAGCAGTTACTCGAATAGAGGCGAGCAGTACGTC.

This clonotype was observed many times. The CDR3 protein is CSALGQVEAFF. CDR3 nucleotide sequence: TGCAGTGCCCTCGGACAGGTTGAAGCTTTCTTT. The chain carries TRBV20-1 and TRBJ1-1; TRBD1 matches 7 bases. The V and J ends lost 6 bases and 7 bases, in that order; junction bases with no gene match: 5. The CDR3 runs to 11 residues. Germline CDR1 DFQATT, CDR2 SNEGSKA (reference sequence).

The sample holds a few counts of this clonotype. The rearrangement joins TRBV20-1 to TRBJ2-7, with no clear D. Per germline, CDR1 DFQATT and CDR2 SNEGSKA (reference sequence). Trimming took 3 bases from V and 3 from J, leaving 6 bases between them. The CDR3 length is 11 residues. The CDR3 sequence is CSARGDYEQYV. The CDR3 DNA sequence: TGCAGTGCTAGGGGCGACTACGAGCAGTACGTC.

The rearrangement uses TRBV20-1 and TRBJ2-7; 8 bases fit TRBD2. V gave up 0 bases and J gave up 3 bases; unmatched junction bases: 13. Germline loops: CDR1 DFQATT, CDR2 SNEGSKA (reference sequence). The CDR3 has 17 amino acids. As DNA, the CDR3 is TGCAGTGCTAGAGATAGAAGGAAAGCGGGAGTTTTCTACGAGCAGTACGTC. It translates to CSARDRRKAGVFYEQYV.

This clonotype was counted a few times. The V and J genes are TRBV12-3 or TRBV12-4 and TRBJ1-5; 9 bases line up with TRBD1. With 1 base clipped from V and 7 bases from J, the junction kept 8 bases outside the gene matches. This CDR3 spans 16 amino acids. CDR3 residues: CASSLELGTGLQPQHF. The CDR3 nucleotides read TGTGCCAGCAGTTTAGAGCTCGGGACAGGGCTCCAGCCCCAGCATTTT.

Details on this clonotype: Given a much more abundant clone one base away, this may be a read error. The chain is built from TRBV11-2 and TRBJ2-1; D uncertain. Germline V gene sequence: CDR1 SGHAT, CDR2 FQNNGV. This CDR3 region has 20 residues. The CDR3 region is CASSLANYPGTRARYNGQFF. The CDR3 bases are TGTGCCAGCAGCTTAGCTAACTATCCAGGCACCAGAGCGAGGTACAATGGGCAGTTCTTC.

This sequence joins TRBV7-9 and TRBJ2-3; D is perhaps TRBD2 (5 bases). V was cut by 5 bases and J by 1 base, with 13 bases left in between. The CDR3 consists of 15 residues. Germline CDR1 SEHNR, CDR2 FQNEAQ (reference sequence). The chain's CDR3 is CASSIQKGGTDTQYF. The CDR3, as DNA: TGTGCCAGCAGCATCCAAAAGGGAGGCACAGATACGCAGTATTTT.

There are many counts of this clonotype. This rearrangement joins TRBV5-1 to TRBJ2-4, with 7 bases aligning to TRBD1. Germline lookup yields CDR1 SGHRS and CDR2 YFSETQ. The CDR3 length is 17 residues. Trimming cost V 0 bases and J 7 bases; bases outside gene matches: 13. CDR3 sequence: CASSLVPPTGRRNIQYF. In nucleotides, the CDR3 is TGCGCCAGCAGCTTGGTCCCCCCGACAGGGCGTCGGAACATTCAGTACTTC.

The chain employs TRBV5-5 and TRBJ1-2, with D unresolved. This CDR3 is built from 12 residues. Germline CDR1 reads SGHKS; CDR2 reads YYEKEE (reference sequence). The V and J ends lost 0 bases and 5 bases respectively, with 5 bases between them. In nucleotides, the CDR3 is TGTGCCAGCAGCTTGGCCACATATGGCTACACCTTC. Translated, it gives CASSLATYGYTF.

Note on this clonotype: The junction differs from germline at one of its ends, possibly a read error. The V gene is TRBV7-3, the J gene TRBJ2-7, with 8 bases aligning to TRBD1. Germline-derived CDR1 and CDR2 are SGHTA and FQGTGA. The CDR3 has 10 residues. CDR3: CASSPIGDRF. In nucleotides, the CDR3 is TGTGCCAGCAGCCCTATAGGGGACAGGTTC.

This clonotype occurred a few times. The rearrangement uses TRBV6-1 and TRBJ1-2; 9 nucleotides agree with TRBD1. Germline values: CDR1 MNHNS, CDR2 SASEGT. The CDR3 sequence is 15 residues long. The junction had 5 bases not matched to a gene; V was cut back by 4 bases and J by 2 bases. CDR3 nucleotides: TGTGCCAGCAGTGCGGGACAGGGACCCAACTATGGCTACACCTTC. It specifies CASSAGQGPNYGYTF.

This clonotype was observed a few times. This CDR3 reads CASSRSGGASYNEQFF. For the CDR3, the DNA is TGTGCCAGCAGTCGAAGCGGGGGGGCGTCCTACAATGAGCAGTTCTTC. The V call is TRBV7-3, the J call TRBJ2-1, with TRBD2 matching over 10 bases. Trimming at V came to 6 bases and at J to 1 base, leaving 6 bases not matched to a gene. This CDR3 has 16 residues. CDR1 is SGHTA, CDR2 FQGTGA, per germline.

This clonotype appeared a few times. The chain is built from TRBV20-1 and TRBJ2-3, with D perhaps TRBD2 (6 bases). The CDR3 is made up of 19 amino acids. Germline V gene lookup returns CDR1 DFQATT and CDR2 SNEGSKA (reference sequence). The V end lost 0 bases, the J end lost 3 bases, and 25 bases lay between the germline ends. The CDR3 here is CSAREDVVSGRFGTDTQYF. In nucleotides, the CDR3 is TGCAGTGCTAGAGAAGACGTCGTAAGCGGGCGATTCGGGACAGATACGCAGTATTTT.

This clonotype turned up a few times. The chain joins TRBV2 to TRBJ2-3; TRBD2 is a possible D gene (5 bases). The CDR3 length is 14 residues. V gave up 7 bases and J gave up 2 bases, with 13 bases separating them. Germline V gene data show CDR1 as SNHLY and CDR2 as FYNNEI. CDR3 in amino acids: CASNLRRFTDTQYF. CDR3 DNA: TGTGCCAGCAATTTGCGGAGGTTCACAGATACGCAGTATTTT. The variable domain in full, with the rest retrieved from reference TRBV2 and TRBJ2-3, is EPEVTQTPSHQVTQMGQEVILRCVPISNHLYFYWYRQILGQKVEFLVSFYNNEISEKSEIFDDQFSVERPDGSNFTLKIRSTKLEDSAMYFCASNLRRFTDTQYFGPGTRLTVL.

This clonotype was seen a handful of times. The rearrangement links TRBV20-1 to TRBJ1-1; the match to TRBD1 covers 7 bases. V dropped 6 bases and J dropped 3; count of bases not matched to a gene: 7. Germline V lookup: CDR1 DFQATT, CDR2 SNEGSKA (reference sequence). This CDR3 contains 13 residues. CDR3 nucleotide sequence: TGCAGTGCGAGGGGGCAGCGAGACACTGAAGCTTTCTTT. It codes for CSARGQRDTEAFF.

This clonotype appeared a few times. V gene TRBV5-6 combines with J gene TRBJ2-5, with 10 bases identical to TRBD2. CDR1 SGHDT and CDR2 YYEEEE come from the germline V gene. The CDR3 has 14 amino acids. The ends lost 5 bases at V and 10 bases at J; junction bases unmatched: 11. This CDR3 is CASRQPGLATDQYF. In DNA, the CDR3 is TGTGCCAGCAGGCAACCGGGACTAGCGACGGACCAGTACTTC.

This chain joins TRBV6-4 and TRBJ2-2; tentatively, D is TRBD2 (6 bases). The germline gives CDR1 MRHNA, CDR2 SNTAGT. The CDR3 has 13 amino acids. Trimming cost V 6 bases and J 5 bases, with 10 bases left between them. CDR3 bases: TGTGCCAGCAGCCGGGAGTCAACCGGGGAGCTGTTTTTT. As protein: CASSRESTGELFF.

This clonotype was picked up many times. Germline and junction disagree at one end, which may indicate a read error. This chain links TRBV7-7 with TRBJ2-1; 9 bases agree with TRBD1. Looked up from germline, CDR1 is SSHAT and CDR2 is FNYEAQ (reference sequence). The CDR3 consists of 15 residues. The CDR3 nucleotides are TGTGCTAGCAGTCCGGGACAGGGAACCTACAATGAGCAGTTCTTC. Translated, it gives CASSPGQGTYNEQFF.